This T cell receptor beta chain emerged from a study of regulatory T cells in long-lasting Graves disease. In the study overall: It was over 5 years of antithyroid drugs, with positive TSH receptor antibodies, that meant persistent Graves' disease.

CDR1 PRHDT and CDR2 FYEKMQ come from the germline V gene (reference sequence). After removal of 4 bases from V and 10 bases from J, the junction contained 2 bases not matched to a gene. The CDR3 extends over 11 amino acids. Many counts were recorded for this clonotype. Its antigen is unidentified. Time point noted: persistent/refractory GD, antithyroid drugs over 5 years with positive TRAb. PBMCs provided the RNA from which the TCR library was made. Researchers made TCR beta libraries by using iRepertoire HTBI primers and running Arm-PCR on CDR3 regions. In the study's own analysis: Across samples, 55 to 75 TRBV and about 15 TRBJ segments were found. TCRdb recomputed calls from the multiplex PCR reads with MiXCR, one row per CDR3 protein. TCRdb assigned the V and J calls; the authors' analysis was not used. This table has some 370,000 distinct CDR3 sequences, less than 30% appearing once. The study, taken as a whole, reports: Persistent disease was associated with favored TRBV28 usage and with favored use of TRBJ1-2 and TRBJ2-5.

V usage is TRBV13 and J usage is TRBJ1-1; TRBD1 agrees at 8 bases. This TCR derives from a woman aged 40 to 50 with Graves disease. Sequences were derived from peripheral blood mononuclear cells (PBMCs), sampled when the disease was refractory, from a patient treated with antithyroid drugs. This chain's CDR3 is CASSWGQAAFF. In DNA form, the CDR3 reads TGTGCCAGCAGCTGGGGACAGGCAGCTTTCTTT.